The 19 T cell receptor beta chains listed next were all sequenced from one sample in a study of CD4 T cells in relation to SARS-CoV-2 and coronaviruses. Sequenced by immunoSEQ multiplex PCR; TCRdb stores in-frame clones only, minus some. The sample holds tens of thousands of clones, 70% to 90% seen once. The sequenced sample was memory CD4+ T cells from PBMCs. These receptors were collected from an adult with COVID-19.

The sample holds one count of this clone. V and J are TRBV19 and TRBJ2-1, with TRBD2 as a possible D gene (6 bases). The CDR3 sequence is 15 residues long. Trimming pared 2 bases from V and 6 bases from J, leaving 14 bases between. From germline, CDR1 is LNHDA and CDR2 SQIVND (reference sequence). The CDR3 region has the DNA TGTGCCAGTAGTATATACTACGGGAGCGGCAATGAGCAGTTCTTC. Translated: CASSIYYGSGNEQFF. The complete variable domain, with remaining parts taken from reference TRBV19 and TRBJ2-1, reads DGGITQSPKYLFRKEGQNVTLSCEQNLNHDAMYWYRQDPGQGLRLIYYSQIVNDFQKGDIAEGYSVSREKKESFPLTVTSAQKNPTAFYLCASSIYYGSGNEQFFGPGTRLTVL.

The V and J genes are TRBV5-4 and TRBJ2-5; perhaps TRBD2 as D (6 bases). The V end lost 4 bases, the J end lost 1 base, and 17 bases lay between the germline ends. In germline, CDR1 is SGHNT, CDR2 YYREEE (reference sequence). The CDR3 length is 16 residues. CDR3 in amino acids: CASSPRWGGAQETQYF. The DNA for the CDR3 is TGTGCCAGCAGCCCTCGTTGGGGCGGGGCCCAAGAGACCCAGTACTTC.

This clone was seen a single time. This chain connects TRBV18 to TRBJ2-5; D possibly uses TRBD1 or TRBD2 (6 bases each). Trimming shortened V by 4 bases and J by 2 bases, and 8 bases separated the two germline ends. Germline V gives CDR1 KGHSH, CDR2 LQKENI. This CDR3 has 13 residues. The CDR3 region is CASSRGAQETQYF. CDR3 coding DNA: TGTGCCAGCTCACGGGGGGCACAAGAGACCCAGTACTTC.

The chain is built from TRBV6-5 and TRBJ1-5, with TRBD1 as a possible D gene (6 bases). CDR3 length: 15 amino acids. The ends were cut back, 5 bases at V and 3 bases at J, with 14 bases in the middle. The germline gives CDR1 MNHEY, CDR2 SVGAGI. This CDR3 is CASSPTGGFNQPQHF. The CDR3 bases are TGTGCCAGCAGTCCGACAGGCGGATTCAATCAGCCCCAGCATTTT.

This clone appeared once. CDR3 in DNA: TGTGCCAGCACGGCAGGGTACCAGCCCCAGCATTTT. Residues: CASTAGYQPQHF. J is TRBJ1-5 and V is TRBV2; D is perhaps TRBD1 (5 bases). The CDR3 consists of 12 residues. Germline V lookup: CDR1 SNHLY, CDR2 FYNNEI. Trimming removed 7 bases from V and 7 bases from J, with 11 bases in between.

The genes are TRBV7-8 and TRBJ2-1; 7 bases map to TRBD2. The CDR3 spans 16 residues. V shed 6 bases, J shed 1 base, and the junction held 9 bases outside the gene matches. The germline V gene encodes CDR1 SGHVS and CDR2 FQNEAQ. This CDR3 is CASRLSGSGSYNEQFF. The CDR3 DNA is TGTGCCAGCAGACTATCGGGTAGCGGGTCCTACAATGAGCAGTTCTTC.

This clone has just one count. The V call is TRBV5-1, the J call TRBJ2-3; TRBD2 agrees at 9 bases. V lost 0 bases to trimming and J lost 6 bases; unmatched junction nucleotides: 5. The CDR3 consists of 15 residues. CDR1 and CDR2 from the germline V gene are SGHRS and YFSETQ. DNA of the CDR3: TGCGCCAGCAGCTTGGTGCGGGGGGGGGCCGATACGCAGTATTTT. This codes for CASSLVRGGADTQYF. Combining the CDR3 with reference TRBV5-1 and TRBJ2-3 gives the whole variable domain KAGVTQTPRYLIKTRGQQVTLSCSPISGHRSVSWYQQTPGQGLQFLFEYFSETQRNKGNFPGRFSGRQFSNSRSEMNVSTLELGDSALYLCASSLVRGGADTQYFGPGTRLTVL.

The rearrangement links TRBV18 to TRBJ2-5; D gene uncertain. Germline lookup yields CDR1 KGHSH and CDR2 LQKENI. Trimming cost V 3 bases and J 2 bases, with 13 bases left between them. The CDR3 length is 15 residues. The CDR3: CASSPRARGQETQYF. The CDR3 DNA sequence: TGTGCCAGCTCACCCCGTGCAAGAGGTCAAGAGACCCAGTACTTC.

This chain joins TRBV27 and TRBJ2-2; perhaps TRBD1 as D (6 bases). The V gene's germline CDR1 is MNHEY and CDR2 SMNVEV (reference sequence). There are 14 residues in the CDR3. V was pared by 6 bases and J by 5 bases, with 13 bases between. Here the CDR3 DNA reads TGTGCCAGCAGCCGACAGGAAGGGACCGGGGAGCTGTTTTTT. Its protein product is CASSRQEGTGELFF.

The chain employs TRBV10-3 and TRBJ2-1, with D possibly being TRBD1 (5 bases). The CDR3 is 13 amino acids. Germline V gives CDR1 ENHRY, CDR2 SYGVKD. V lost 5 bases and J lost 9, with 14 bases in between. CDR3 DNA: TGTGCCATCAGTACAGGCGGACGGTTTGAGCAGTTCTTC. This codes for CAISTGGRFEQFF.

The V gene is TRBV6-5, the J gene TRBJ1-2; D may be TRBD1 (5 bases). Trimming stripped 6 bases from V and 1 base from J, with 15 bases between. Germline CDR1 is MNHEY and CDR2 is SVGAGI. The CDR3 is 15 residues long. The CDR3 sequence is CASSRGQGLNYGYTF. In DNA form, the CDR3 reads TGTGCCAGCAGCCGCGGGCAGGGCCTTAACTATGGCTACACCTTC.

This clone was recorded once. The chain couples TRBV3-1 (or the pseudogene TRBV3-2) to TRBJ2-1; 11 bases fit TRBD1. This CDR3 is built from 15 residues. Germline V gives CDR1 LGHDT, CDR2 YNNKEL (reference sequence). With V trimmed by 4 bases and J by 4 bases, 3 bases remained unmatched. CDR3 DNA: TGTGCCAGCAGCCCGGGACAGGGGGAATACAATGAGCAGTTCTTC. Its protein product is CASSPGQGEYNEQFF.

The chain combines TRBV5-1 with TRBJ2-3; D not resolved. The germline V and J ends were trimmed by 0 bases and 6 bases, with 14 bases remaining between them. This CDR3 has 15 amino acids. Germline V CDR1 and CDR2: SGHRS, YFSETQ. CDR3 coding DNA: TGCGCCAGCAGCTTGGCCAAGTCCGCTCTGGATACGCAGTATTTT. Its translation: CASSLAKSALDTQYF.

In its sample, this clone was seen once. The chain couples TRBV19 to TRBJ2-7; 10 bases align to TRBD2. Germline assignment: CDR1 LNHDA and CDR2 SQIVND (reference sequence). The J segment lost 4 bases and the V segment lost 5 bases, leaving 8 bases of the junction unmatched. CDR3 length: 15 residues. CDR3 protein: CASSLGTSVVYEQYF. CDR3 DNA: TGTGCCAGTAGTCTAGGGACTAGCGTGGTTTACGAGCAGTACTTC.

The CDR3 is CASSTPSGASSGANVLTF. The CDR3 DNA reads as TGTGCCAGCAGCACACCTAGCGGGGCGAGCTCTGGGGCCAACGTCCTGACTTTC. The gene calls are TRBV5-4 and TRBJ2-6; 9 bases align to TRBD2. This CDR3 has 18 residues. Trimming cost V 4 bases and J 0 bases; bases outside gene matches: 8. Germline-derived CDR1 and CDR2 are SGHNT and YYREEE (reference sequence).

The rearrangement joins TRBV7-7 to TRBJ2-5; tentatively, D is TRBD1 or TRBD2 (6 bases each). Germline V lookup: CDR1 SSHAT, CDR2 FNYEAQ (reference sequence). Trimming left V 1 base short and J 5 bases short, with 14 bases between. CDR3 length: 15 residues. The CDR3 bases are TGTGCCAGCAGCTTAGGTTTCGGGGGCCACGAGACCCAGTACTTC. This encodes CASSLGFGGHETQYF.

This clone turned up a few times. The genes are TRBV5-1 and TRBJ2-1; possibly TRBD1 for D (6 bases). CDR3 length: 15 amino acids. V was trimmed by 2 bases and J by 7 bases, leaving 16 bases between them. Germline lookup yields CDR1 SGHRS and CDR2 YFSETQ. In DNA, the CDR3 is TGCGCCAGCAGCTTAGACCCGAACAGGGTAAATGAGCAGTTCTTC. It encodes CASSLDPNRVNEQFF.

The J gene is TRBJ2-1, the V gene TRBV9; 7 bases are shared with TRBD2. The CDR3 loop spans 15 amino acids. CDR1 SGDLS and CDR2 YYNGEE come from the germline V gene. Trimming took 5 bases from V and 5 from J; bases not matched to a gene: 10. The CDR3 DNA sequence: TGTGCCAGCAGGCCCGGACTAGTGGGAAACAATGAGCAGTTCTTC. Translation: CASRPGLVGNNEQFF.

This chain uses TRBV7-3 with TRBJ2-1, with 9 bases fitting TRBD2. J was trimmed by 4 bases and V by 5 bases; bases with no gene match: 6. Germline assignment: CDR1 SGHTA and CDR2 FQGTGA. The CDR3 has 15 amino acids. This CDR3 is CASSLRLAEYNEQFF. The DNA of the CDR3 is TGTGCCAGCAGCCTCCGACTAGCGGAATACAATGAGCAGTTCTTC.